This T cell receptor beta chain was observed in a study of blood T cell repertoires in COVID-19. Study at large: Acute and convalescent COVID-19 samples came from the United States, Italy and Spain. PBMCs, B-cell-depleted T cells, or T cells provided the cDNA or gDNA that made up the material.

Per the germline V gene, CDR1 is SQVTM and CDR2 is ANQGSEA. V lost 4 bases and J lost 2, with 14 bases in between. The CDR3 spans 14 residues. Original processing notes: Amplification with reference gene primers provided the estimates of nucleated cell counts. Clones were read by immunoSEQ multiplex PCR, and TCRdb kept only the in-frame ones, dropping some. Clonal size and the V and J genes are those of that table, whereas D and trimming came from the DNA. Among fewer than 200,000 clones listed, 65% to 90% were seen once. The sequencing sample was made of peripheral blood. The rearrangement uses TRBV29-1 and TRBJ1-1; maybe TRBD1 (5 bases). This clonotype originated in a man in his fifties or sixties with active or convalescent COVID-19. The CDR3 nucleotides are TGCAGCGTTGGGGGCTACCCACTCAACACTGAAGCTTTCTTT. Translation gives CSVGGYPLNTEAFF.